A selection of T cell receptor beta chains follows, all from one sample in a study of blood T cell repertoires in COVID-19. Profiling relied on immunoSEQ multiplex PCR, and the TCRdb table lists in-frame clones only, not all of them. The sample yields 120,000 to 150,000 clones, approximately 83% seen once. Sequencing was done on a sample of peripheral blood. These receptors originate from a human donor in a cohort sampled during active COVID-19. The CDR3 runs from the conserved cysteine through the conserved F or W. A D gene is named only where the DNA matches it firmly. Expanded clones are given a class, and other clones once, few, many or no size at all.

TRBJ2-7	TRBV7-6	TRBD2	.	TGTGCCAGCAGCTCAACCGGTAGCGGGGGCCCCTACGAGCAGTACTTC	CASSSTGSGGPYEQYF
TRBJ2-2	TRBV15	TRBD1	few	TGTGCCACAGCCCGGGACAGGGGTAACGGGGAGCTGTTTTTT	CATARDRGNGELFF
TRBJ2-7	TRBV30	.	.	TGTGCCTGGAATCGGGACTCATCGGCCAACGAGCAGTACTTC	CAWNRDSSANEQYF
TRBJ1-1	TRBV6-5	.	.	TGTGCCAGCAGTTTCAGTCCCAGAAACACTGAAGCTTTCTTT	CASSFSPRNTEAFF
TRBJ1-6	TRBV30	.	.	TGTGCCTGGAGTGCCCCACATCCACCCCTCCACTTT	CAWSAPHPPLHF
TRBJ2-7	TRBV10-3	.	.	TGTGCCATCAGTGGGTCGCAGTTAAAGACAGGAGTCTACGAGCAGTACTTC	CAISGSQLKTGVYEQYF
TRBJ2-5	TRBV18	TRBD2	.	TGTGCCAGCTCACCCCGACTAGCGGGAGGACTAACAAAAGAGACCCAGTACTTC	CASSPRLAGGLTKETQYF
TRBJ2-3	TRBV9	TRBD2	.	TGTGCCAGCAGCGTAGAAGGCGGGAGGCCCACAGATACGCAGTATTTT	CASSVEGGRPTDTQYF
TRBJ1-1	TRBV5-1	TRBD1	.	TGCGCCAGCAGCTTGGGGGGCCGACAGGGGAGTACGGCTTTCTTT	CASSLGGRQGSTAFF
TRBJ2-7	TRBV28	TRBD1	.	TGTGCCAGCAGGTCTACAGGGGGCAGGTCCTACGAGCAGTACTTC	CASRSTGGRSYEQYF
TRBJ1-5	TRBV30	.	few	TGTGCCTGGAGCACAGGCCTCAATCAGCCCCAGCATTTT	CAWSTGLNQPQHF
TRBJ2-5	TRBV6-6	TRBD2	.	TGTGCCAGCAGTTCCCCCTGGACTAGCGGGAGGGTGACCCAGTACTTC	CASSSPWTSGRVTQYF
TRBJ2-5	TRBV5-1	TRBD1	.	TGCGCCAGCAGCTCAGGGGGCGCAGGTGAGACCCAGTACTTC	CASSSGGAGETQYF
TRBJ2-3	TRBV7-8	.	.	TGTGCCAGCAGCTTATTCCCGACCACTAGACTCACAGATACGCAGTATTTT	CASSLFPTTRLTDTQYF
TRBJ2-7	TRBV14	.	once	TGTGCCAGCAGCCAAGTCCAAGTAGCGTCATCCTACGAGCAGTACTTC	CASSQVQVASSYEQYF
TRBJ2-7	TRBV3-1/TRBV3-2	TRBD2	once	TGTGCCAGCACCAACGGGGGGGGAGCGGGAGGAACGGTCGAGCAGTACTTC	CASTNGGGAGGTVEQYF
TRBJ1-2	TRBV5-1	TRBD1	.	TGCGCCAGCAGCCCTGGGACAGGGGACTATGGCTACACCTTC	CASSPGTGDYGYTF
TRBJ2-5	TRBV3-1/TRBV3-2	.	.	TGTGCCAGCAGCCAAGAAGGGGTTTTGGGGACCCAGTACTTC	CASSQEGVLGTQYF
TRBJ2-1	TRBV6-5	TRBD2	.	TGTGCCAGCAATCCGGGACTAGCGGGAATGGGGGAGCAGTTCTTC	CASNPGLAGMGEQFF
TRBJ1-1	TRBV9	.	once	TGTGCCAGCAGCCCTGGGGGGGTGGAGGCTGAAGCTTTCTTT	CASSPGGVEAEAFF